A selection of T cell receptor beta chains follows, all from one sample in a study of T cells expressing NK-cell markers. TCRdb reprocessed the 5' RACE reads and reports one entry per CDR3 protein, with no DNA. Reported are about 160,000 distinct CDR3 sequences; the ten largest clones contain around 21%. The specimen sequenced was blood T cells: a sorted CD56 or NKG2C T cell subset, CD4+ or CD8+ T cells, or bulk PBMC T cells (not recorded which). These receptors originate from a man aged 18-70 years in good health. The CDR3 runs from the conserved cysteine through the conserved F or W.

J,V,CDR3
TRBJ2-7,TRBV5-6,CASSAGTANYEQYF
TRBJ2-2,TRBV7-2,CASSLTSGGAPGELFF
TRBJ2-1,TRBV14,CASSQLVVGGDEQFF
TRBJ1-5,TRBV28,CASSQDRGDQPQHF
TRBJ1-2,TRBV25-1,CASSERWADRCNYGYTF
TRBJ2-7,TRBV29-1,CSVENPGPTGVYEQYF
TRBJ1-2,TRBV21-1,CASSKGGVDGYTF
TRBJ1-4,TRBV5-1,CASSRDRAYEKLFF
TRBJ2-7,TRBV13,CASSVGQSTYEQYF
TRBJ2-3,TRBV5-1,CASSLVGRGDGGRRDTQYF
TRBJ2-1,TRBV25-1,CASEPFLSSYNEQFF
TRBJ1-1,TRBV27,CASSIDFYTEAFF
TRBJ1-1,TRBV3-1,CASSQDRATEAFF
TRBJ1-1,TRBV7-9,CASSPGQGQNTEAFF
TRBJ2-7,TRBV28,CASRKRGHVPYEQYF
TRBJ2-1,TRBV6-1,CASSEEAGGGGNEQFF
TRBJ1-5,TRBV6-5,CASRGRNQPQHF
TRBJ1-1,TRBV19,CASSIGQMNTEAFF
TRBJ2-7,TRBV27,CASSLSTGGAYEQYF
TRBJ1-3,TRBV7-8,CASSPRQGVSGNTIYF
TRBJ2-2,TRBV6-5,CASSYSRRHPGDTGELFF
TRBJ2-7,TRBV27,CASSFGGNSYEQYF
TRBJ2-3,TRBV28,CASSSTGTITDTQYF
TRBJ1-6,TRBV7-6,CASSPAVGGTDSPLHF
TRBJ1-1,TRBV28,CASSRGYTEAFF
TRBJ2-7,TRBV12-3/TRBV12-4,CASSSPDSPSYEQYF
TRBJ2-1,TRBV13,CASGFLGGEQFF
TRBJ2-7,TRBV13,CASSLGLAGGHHEQYF
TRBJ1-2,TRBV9,CASSPRTGREVDGYTF
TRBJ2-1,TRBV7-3,CASSYPGVMDNEQFF
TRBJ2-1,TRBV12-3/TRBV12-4,CASSPPSGGANEQFF
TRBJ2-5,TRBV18,CASSPLTGGREETQYF
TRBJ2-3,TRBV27,CASSLLSSGGSDTQYF
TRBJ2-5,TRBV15,CATEADGGKETQYF
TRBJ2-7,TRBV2,CASRENDRAPYEQYF
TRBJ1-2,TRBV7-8,CASSPYQDREDGYTF
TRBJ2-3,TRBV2,CASSPASDTQYF
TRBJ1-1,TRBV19,CASTPMGVNTEAFF
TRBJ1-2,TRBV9,CASSVLSGTGDYGYTF
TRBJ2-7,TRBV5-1,CASSLQNSDEQYF
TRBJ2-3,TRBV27,CASSSGGYTQYF
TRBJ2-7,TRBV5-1,CASSSTAYEQYF
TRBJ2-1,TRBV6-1,CASSAAASSYNEQFF
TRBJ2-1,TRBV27,CASRPDLYNEQFF
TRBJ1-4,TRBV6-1,CASSQGAPGYLNEKLFF
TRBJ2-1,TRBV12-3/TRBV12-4,CASSHADGANYNEQFF
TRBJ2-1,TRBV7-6,CASSPVVGVDEQFF
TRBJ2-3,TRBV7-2,CASRTDGYTDTQYF
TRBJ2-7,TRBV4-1,CASSQDLARGFQLSSYEQYF
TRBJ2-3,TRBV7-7,CASSLAPSGGEDTQYF
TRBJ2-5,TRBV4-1,CASSQDRYSDQETQYF
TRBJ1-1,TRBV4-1,CASSLNRGRTEAFF
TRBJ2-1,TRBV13,CASSSRGGPSYNEQFF